This T cell receptor (beta chain) is from a study of shared clonotypes between healthy human individuals. Looking at the study overall: The composition of the donors was a couple of women and a few men aged 18 to 49. There were three CD4 naive, three CD4 memory, two CD8 naive and one CD8 memory plates per donor. Findings and caveats of the study: Some naive CD4 clonotypes, roughly 5%, turned up in common across a handful of donors.

This was a deep-level run. Data came from immunoSEQ multiplex PCR; TCRdb stores just in-frame clones and leaves some out. Of 500,000 to 550,000 clones detected, about 96% appear once; the ten largest clones hold about 0.06%. Note on this clone: The antigen remains undetermined.

This clonotype was sampled from a woman aged 25 to 39 in good health. The material sequenced was naive CD4+ T cells sorted from blood. Subset in this sample: CD45RA+ positively selected.

The CDR3 spells CASSFRGTEAFF. CDR3 nucleotide sequence: TGTGCCAGCAGTTTCAGGGGCACTGAAGCTTTCTTT. V gene TRBV27 combines with J gene TRBJ1-1; the D gene is possibly TRBD1 (6 bases). The V and J ends lost 3 bases and 4 bases respectively, with 6 bases between them. The CDR3 length is 12 residues. Germline loops: CDR1 MNHEY, CDR2 SMNVEV (reference sequence).